These T cell receptor beta chains were read from a single sample in a study of CD8+ T cells in alopecia areata. Assay used: immunoSEQ multiplex PCR; TCRdb lists only in-frame clones, some missing. This sample has approximately 3,800 clones, with roughly 70% found just once. The sequencing here drew on skin, taken at week 24, from a patient treated with tofacitinib. These receptors were collected from a human donor with alopecia areata. Each CDR3 is given without its conserved first and last residue.

j_call: TRBJ1-1; v_call: TRBV5-4; cdr3_aa: ASSLSFLDTEAF
j_call: TRBJ2-6; v_call: TRBV11-1; cdr3_aa: ASSPGQGRSGANVLT
j_call: TRBJ1-2; v_call: TRBV19; cdr3_aa: ATNRGYGYT
j_call: -; v_call: TRBV2; cdr3_aa: ASSVRDRSEQY
j_call: TRBJ1-1; v_call: TRBV11-3; cdr3_aa: ASSSYRESEAF
j_call: TRBJ2-7; v_call: TRBV11-2; cdr3_aa: ASSSTYEQY
j_call: TRBJ2-3; v_call: TRBV7-8; cdr3_aa: ASSREADTQY
j_call: TRBJ2-1; v_call: TRBV7-2; cdr3_aa: ASSSRTSGGGQF
j_call: TRBJ2-3; v_call: TRBV4-3; cdr3_aa: ASSQDRGGGTDTQY
j_call: TRBJ1-1; v_call: TRBV28; cdr3_aa: ASKRGSWTEAF
j_call: TRBJ2-2; v_call: TRBV9; cdr3_aa: ASSPLPGGVSGELF
j_call: TRBJ1-2; v_call: TRBV5-1; cdr3_aa: ASSGGRQTNYGYT
j_call: TRBJ1-1; v_call: TRBV7-2; cdr3_aa: ASSPALWGSQEAF
j_call: TRBJ2-5; v_call: TRBV27; cdr3_aa: ASSLSRTEETQY
j_call: TRBJ2-7; v_call: TRBV5-1; cdr3_aa: ASKSGTGFYEQY
j_call: TRBJ2-7; v_call: TRBV25-1; cdr3_aa: ASSARRGDEQY
j_call: TRBJ2-7; v_call: TRBV6-5; cdr3_aa: ASSYSGTSGGYEQY
j_call: TRBJ1-1; v_call: TRBV5-8; cdr3_aa: ASSLDLNTEAF
j_call: TRBJ2-3; v_call: TRBV7-8; cdr3_aa: ASSPGEKDTQY
j_call: TRBJ1-5; v_call: TRBV7-2; cdr3_aa: ASSLIGAGASNQPQH
j_call: -; v_call: TRBV25-1; cdr3_aa: ASSEGGGREGEQY
j_call: TRBJ1-6; v_call: TRBV11-2; cdr3_aa: ASSLDEETWNSPLH
j_call: TRBJ2-1; v_call: TRBV29-1; cdr3_aa: SVVLVVGEQF
j_call: TRBJ1-1; v_call: TRBV5-6; cdr3_aa: ASSPGQGEAF
j_call: TRBJ2-4; v_call: TRBV5-1; cdr3_aa: ASSPGLENIQY
j_call: TRBJ2-1; v_call: TRBV2; cdr3_aa: ASRDRGPGRQF
j_call: TRBJ2-3; v_call: TRBV4-1; cdr3_aa: ASSRGLAGIPDTQY
j_call: -; v_call: TRBV5-5; cdr3_aa: ASSLLPSQVFYSEQY
j_call: TRBJ2-5; v_call: TRBV11-2; cdr3_aa: ASSAKGRTGRMETQY
j_call: TRBJ2-7; v_call: TRBV23-1; cdr3_aa: ASSQSVYEQY
j_call: TRBJ2-7; v_call: TRBV11-2; cdr3_aa: ASSFSGGYEQY
j_call: TRBJ2-7; v_call: TRBV27; cdr3_aa: ASSLVGGSYEQY
j_call: TRBJ2-2; v_call: TRBV6-1; cdr3_aa: ASTRTSGGPGELF
j_call: TRBJ2-3; v_call: TRBV7-3; cdr3_aa: ASSSPGPGQSTQY
j_call: TRBJ2-6; v_call: TRBV6-6; cdr3_aa: ASSPFSGANVLT
j_call: TRBJ1-1; v_call: TRBV4-3; cdr3_aa: ASSQAHGNTEAF
j_call: TRBJ2-1; v_call: TRBV29-1; cdr3_aa: SGRGGGRNEQF
j_call: TRBJ1-2; v_call: TRBV29-1; cdr3_aa: SGIGDYGYT
j_call: TRBJ2-1; v_call: TRBV29-1; cdr3_aa: SVPSGDEQF
j_call: TRBJ2-1; v_call: TRBV27; cdr3_aa: ASRGLLNEQF
j_call: TRBJ2-3; v_call: TRBV5-1; cdr3_aa: ASSLFQGTDTQY
j_call: TRBJ1-1; v_call: TRBV4-3; cdr3_aa: ASSQDLRGTEAF
j_call: TRBJ2-3; v_call: TRBV10-2; cdr3_aa: ASSEPSGGAAIRGDTQY
j_call: TRBJ2-2; v_call: TRBV7-8; cdr3_aa: ASSPRQGRRTGELF